This TCR beta chain appears in the sequencing data of a study of CD8 T cells in ankylosing spondylitis. By quantitative 5'-RACE with molecular barcodes, the TCR beta libraries were made. TCRdb re-derived calls from the 5' RACE reads in MiXCR, one entry per CDR3 protein. The sample holds about 400,000 distinct CDR3 sequences; around 20% are singletons and the top ten take under 15%. Trimming cost V 6 bases and J 6 bases, with 8 bases left between them. The CDR3 contains 11 residues. Many counts were recorded for this clonotype. The chain links TRBV12-3 or TRBV12-4 to TRBJ1-1; TRBD1 might be the D (6 bases). The sequenced material came from blood, either unsorted or a sorted T cell fraction (not recorded which). The receptor's source is a male donor with ankylosing spondylitis or in good health (not recorded which). This CDR3 reads CASRGTSEAFF. DNA for the CDR3: TGTGCCAGCAGGGGGACATCTGAAGCTTTCTTT.